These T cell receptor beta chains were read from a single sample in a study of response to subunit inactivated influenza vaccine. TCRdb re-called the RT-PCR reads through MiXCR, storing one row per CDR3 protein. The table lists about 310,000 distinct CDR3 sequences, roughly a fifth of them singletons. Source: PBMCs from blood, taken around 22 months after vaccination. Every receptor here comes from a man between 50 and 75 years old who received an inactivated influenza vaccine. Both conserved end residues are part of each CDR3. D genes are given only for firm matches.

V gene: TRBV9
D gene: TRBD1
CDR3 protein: CASSSWDSNTEAFF

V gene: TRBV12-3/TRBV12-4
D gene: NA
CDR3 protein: CASSLRQGSPLHF

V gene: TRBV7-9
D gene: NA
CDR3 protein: CASSRGVNWGEKLFF

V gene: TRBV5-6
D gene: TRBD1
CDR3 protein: CASSTPGQGTDTQYF

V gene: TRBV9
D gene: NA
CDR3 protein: CASSVGGSGSYEQYF

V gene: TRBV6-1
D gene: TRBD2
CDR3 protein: CASLVSGSSYNEQFF

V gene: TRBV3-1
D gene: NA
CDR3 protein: CASSSGLVKEKLFF

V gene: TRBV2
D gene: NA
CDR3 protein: CASSDRGGGSVSPLHF

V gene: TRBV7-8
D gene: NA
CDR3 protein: CASSSGGSGSPLHF

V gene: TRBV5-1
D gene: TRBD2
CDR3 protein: CASSSGSGESDTQYF

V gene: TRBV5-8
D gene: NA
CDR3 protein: CASSLGGPTEAFF

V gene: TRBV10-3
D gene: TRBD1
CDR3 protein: CAIKGQGTYGYTF

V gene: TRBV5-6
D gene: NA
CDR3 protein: CASSSDLYTEAFF

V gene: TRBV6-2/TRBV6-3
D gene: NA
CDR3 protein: CASSYPGLSPLHF

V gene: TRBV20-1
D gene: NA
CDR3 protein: CSARGGNSNQPQHF

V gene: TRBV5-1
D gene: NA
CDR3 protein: CASSTGANKAPQHF

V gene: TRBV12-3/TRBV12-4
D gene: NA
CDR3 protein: CASTVGPITAEAFF

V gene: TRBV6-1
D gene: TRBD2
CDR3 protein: CASSEVLAGGDGNEQFF

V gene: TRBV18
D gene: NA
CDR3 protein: CASSPPRLNSGNTIYF

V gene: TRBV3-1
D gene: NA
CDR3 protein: CASSSYTEAFF

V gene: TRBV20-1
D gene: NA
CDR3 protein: CSARDLGRPREKLFF

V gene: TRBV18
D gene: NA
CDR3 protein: CASSPDSIGYTF

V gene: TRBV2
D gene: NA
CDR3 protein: CASSVVIETQYF

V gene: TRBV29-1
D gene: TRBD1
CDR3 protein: CSVEDLWDRDYNEQFF

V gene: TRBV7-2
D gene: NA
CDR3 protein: CASSLVAGYNEKLFF

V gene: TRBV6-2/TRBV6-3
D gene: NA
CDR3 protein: CASSYHRQLGLDTQYF

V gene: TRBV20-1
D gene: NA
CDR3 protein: CSANKGHSNTEAFF

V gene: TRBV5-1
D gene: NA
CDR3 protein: CASSIWGNGYTF

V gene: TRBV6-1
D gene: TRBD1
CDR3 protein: CASTLGQLSNQPQHF

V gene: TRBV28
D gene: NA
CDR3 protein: CASRVRTVGANVLTF

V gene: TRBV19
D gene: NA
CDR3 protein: CASSEGVKVNQPQHF

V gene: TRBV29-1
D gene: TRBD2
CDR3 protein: CSADGTTGYEQYF

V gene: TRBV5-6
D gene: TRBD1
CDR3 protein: CASSLGPRGSNQPQHF

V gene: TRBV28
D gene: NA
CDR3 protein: CASSLRRETQYF

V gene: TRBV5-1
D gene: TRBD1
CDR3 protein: CASSLAGTGGYEQYF

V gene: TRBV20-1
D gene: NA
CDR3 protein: CSARVSGGDSPLHF

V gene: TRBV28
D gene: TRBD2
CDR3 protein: CASSFGLAANYEQYF

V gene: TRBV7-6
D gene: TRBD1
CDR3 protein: CASSLATGSGANVLTF

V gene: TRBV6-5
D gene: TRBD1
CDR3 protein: CASSFLSVGGGDTQYF

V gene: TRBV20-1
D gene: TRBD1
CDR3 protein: CSARGTGLYGYTF

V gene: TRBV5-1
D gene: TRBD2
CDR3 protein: CASSKNLAGPYNEQFF

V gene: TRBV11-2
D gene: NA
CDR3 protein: CASSIGGGREQFF

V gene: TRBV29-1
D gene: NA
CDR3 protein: CSVAAGSGDTQYF

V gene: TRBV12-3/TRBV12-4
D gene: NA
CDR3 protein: CASSLSSGAAYNEQFF

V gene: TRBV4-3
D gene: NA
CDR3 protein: CASSQWSQGQPQHF

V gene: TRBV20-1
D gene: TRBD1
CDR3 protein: CSARSRGYYGYTF

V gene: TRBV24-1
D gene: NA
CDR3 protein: CATSDASRGLGPQHF

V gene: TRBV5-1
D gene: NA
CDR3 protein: CASKESTEAFF

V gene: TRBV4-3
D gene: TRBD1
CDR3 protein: CASSQDFGTAILTYTF

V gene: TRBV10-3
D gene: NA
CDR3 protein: CAIGGGRQSSTDTQYF

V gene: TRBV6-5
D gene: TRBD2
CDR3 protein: CASSLRPGLGHTGELFF